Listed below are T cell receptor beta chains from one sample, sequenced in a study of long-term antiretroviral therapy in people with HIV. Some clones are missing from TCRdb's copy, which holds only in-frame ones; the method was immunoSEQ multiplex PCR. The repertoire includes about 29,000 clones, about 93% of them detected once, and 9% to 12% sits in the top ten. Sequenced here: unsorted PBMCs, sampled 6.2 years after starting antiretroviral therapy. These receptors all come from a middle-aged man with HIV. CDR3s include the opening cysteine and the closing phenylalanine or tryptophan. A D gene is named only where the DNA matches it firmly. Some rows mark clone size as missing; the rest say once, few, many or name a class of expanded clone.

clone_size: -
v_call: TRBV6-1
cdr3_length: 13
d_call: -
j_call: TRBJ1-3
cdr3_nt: TGTGCCAGCAGGGACCGGGGGCGAAACACCATATATTTT
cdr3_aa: CASRDRGRNTIYF

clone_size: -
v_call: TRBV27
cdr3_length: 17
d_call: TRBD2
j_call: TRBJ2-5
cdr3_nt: TGTGCCAGCAGTAAAACCTCGAGACTAGCGGGAGTTGAGACCCAGTACTTC
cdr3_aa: CASSKTSRLAGVETQYF

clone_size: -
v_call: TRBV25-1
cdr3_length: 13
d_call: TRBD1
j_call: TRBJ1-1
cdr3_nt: TGTGCCAGCAGTCCGACAGGGTTGTTAGGAGCTTTCTTT
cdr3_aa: CASSPTGLLGAFF

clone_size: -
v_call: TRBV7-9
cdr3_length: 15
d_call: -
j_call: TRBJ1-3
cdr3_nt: TGTGCCAGCAGCTTAGCACGGGGGGCTGGAAACACCATATATTTT
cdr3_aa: CASSLARGAGNTIYF

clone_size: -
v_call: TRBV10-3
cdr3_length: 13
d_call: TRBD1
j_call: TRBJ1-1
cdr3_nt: TGTGCCACTTGGGACAGGGTCAACACTGAAGCTTTCTTT
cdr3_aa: CATWDRVNTEAFF

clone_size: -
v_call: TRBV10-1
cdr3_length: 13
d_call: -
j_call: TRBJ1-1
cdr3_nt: TGCGCCAGCAGTGAGTCGTTTGGGGGTGAAGCTTTCTTT
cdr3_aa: CASSESFGGEAFF

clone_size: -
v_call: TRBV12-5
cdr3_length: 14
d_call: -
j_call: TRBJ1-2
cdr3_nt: TGTGCTAGTGGCCCCGGCAGGGAGACCTATGGCTACACCTTC
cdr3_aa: CASGPGRETYGYTF

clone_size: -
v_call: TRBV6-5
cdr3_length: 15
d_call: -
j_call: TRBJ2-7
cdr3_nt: TGTGCCAGCAGTTACTCGTCACAAGTTTCTTACGAGCAGTACTTC
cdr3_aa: CASSYSSQVSYEQYF

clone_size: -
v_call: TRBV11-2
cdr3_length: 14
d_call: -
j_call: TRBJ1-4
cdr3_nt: TGTGCCAGCAGGCGGGACATCTTGGATGAAAAACTGTTTTTT
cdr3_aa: CASRRDILDEKLFF

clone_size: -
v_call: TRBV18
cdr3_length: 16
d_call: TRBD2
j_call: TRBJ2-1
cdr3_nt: TGTGCCAGCTCACCCCCGGGACTAGCGCTCCGCAATGAGCAGTTCTTC
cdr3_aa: CASSPPGLALRNEQFF

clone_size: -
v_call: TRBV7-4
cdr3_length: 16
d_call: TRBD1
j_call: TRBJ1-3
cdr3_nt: TGTGCCAGCAGCTTAAGGAACAGGGGTTCTGGAAACACCATATATTTT
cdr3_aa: CASSLRNRGSGNTIYF

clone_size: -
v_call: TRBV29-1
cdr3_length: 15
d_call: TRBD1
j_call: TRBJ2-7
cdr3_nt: TGCAGCGTTGTGGTTCCCGGGACAGTCACCTACGAGCAGTACTTC
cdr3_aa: CSVVVPGTVTYEQYF

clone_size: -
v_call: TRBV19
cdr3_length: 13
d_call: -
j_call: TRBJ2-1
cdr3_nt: TGTGCCAGTAGTATCACCAGGGCAAATGAGCAGTTCTTC
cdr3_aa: CASSITRANEQFF

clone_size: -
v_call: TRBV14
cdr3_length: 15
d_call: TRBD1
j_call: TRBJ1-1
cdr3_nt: TGTGCCAGCAGCCCTTGGACAGGGTTGAACACTGAAGCTTTCTTT
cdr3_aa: CASSPWTGLNTEAFF

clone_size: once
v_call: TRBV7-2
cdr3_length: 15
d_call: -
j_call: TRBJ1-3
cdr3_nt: TGTGCCAGCAGCTTAGTCGATATCTCTGGAAACACCATATATTTT
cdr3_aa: CASSLVDISGNTIYF

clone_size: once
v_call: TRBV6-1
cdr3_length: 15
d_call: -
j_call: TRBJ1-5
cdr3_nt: TGTGCCAGCACCCTCTTAGGGAATAGCAATCAGCCCCAGCATTTT
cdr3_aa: CASTLLGNSNQPQHF

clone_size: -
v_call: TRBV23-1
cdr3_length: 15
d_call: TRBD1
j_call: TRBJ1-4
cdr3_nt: TGCGCCAGCAGTAGCCCGGGACAGGGGTATGAAAAACTGTTTTTT
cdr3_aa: CASSSPGQGYEKLFF

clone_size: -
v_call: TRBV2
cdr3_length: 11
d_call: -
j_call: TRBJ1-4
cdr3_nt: TGTGCCAGCAGTGAAGGGGGGCAACTGTTTTTT
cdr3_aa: CASSEGGQLFF

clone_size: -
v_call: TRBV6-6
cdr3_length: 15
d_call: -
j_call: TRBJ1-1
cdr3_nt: TGTGCCAGCAGTCAACCACGGGTCATGAACACTGAAGCTTTCTTT
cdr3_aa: CASSQPRVMNTEAFF

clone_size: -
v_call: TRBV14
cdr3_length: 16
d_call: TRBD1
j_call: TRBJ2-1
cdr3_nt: TGTGCCAGCAGCCAAGATAGAGGGACAGGGGATAATGAGCAGTTCTTC
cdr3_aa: CASSQDRGTGDNEQFF

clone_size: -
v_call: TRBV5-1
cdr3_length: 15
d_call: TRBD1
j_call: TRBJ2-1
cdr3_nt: TGCGCCAGCAGCTTGGTGGGGACAGGTGTCAATGAGCAGTTCTTC
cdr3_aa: CASSLVGTGVNEQFF

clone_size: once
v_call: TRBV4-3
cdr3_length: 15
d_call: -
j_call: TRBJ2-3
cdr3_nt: TGCGCCAGCAGCCAAGATCCCGAATACACAGATACGCAGTATTTT
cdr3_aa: CASSQDPEYTDTQYF

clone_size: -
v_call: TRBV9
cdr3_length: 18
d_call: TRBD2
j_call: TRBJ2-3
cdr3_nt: TGTGCCAGCAGCGTAGTGGCGGGAGGGCCCGTTAGCACAGATACGCAGTATTTT
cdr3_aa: CASSVVAGGPVSTDTQYF

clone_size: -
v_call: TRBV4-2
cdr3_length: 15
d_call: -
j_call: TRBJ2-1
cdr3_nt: TGTGCCAGCAGCCAAGATCACGTCTCCTACAATGAGCAGTTCTTC
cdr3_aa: CASSQDHVSYNEQFF

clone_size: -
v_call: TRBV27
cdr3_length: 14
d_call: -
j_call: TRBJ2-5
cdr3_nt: TGTGCCAGCAGTTCGTTCGACAGGCAAGAGACCCAGTACTTC
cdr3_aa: CASSSFDRQETQYF

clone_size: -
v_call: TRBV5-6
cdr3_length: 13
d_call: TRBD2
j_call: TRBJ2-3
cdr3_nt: TGTGCCAGCAGCTCACCGGGACTAGCGGAATCCCCTTTT
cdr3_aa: CASSSPGLAESPF

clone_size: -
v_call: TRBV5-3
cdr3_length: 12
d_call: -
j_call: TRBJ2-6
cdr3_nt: TGTGCCAGCAGCGCGGCGGCCAACGTCCTGACTTTC
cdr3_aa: CASSAAANVLTF

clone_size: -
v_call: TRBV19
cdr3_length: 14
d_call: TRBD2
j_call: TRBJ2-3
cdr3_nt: TGTGCCAGTAGCTCTAGCGGAACGTGGGATACGCAGTATTTT
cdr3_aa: CASSSSGTWDTQYF

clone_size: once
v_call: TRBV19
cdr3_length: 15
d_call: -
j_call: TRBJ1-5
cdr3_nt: TGTGCCAGTAGTGAGACACTTTATAGCAATCAGCCCCAGCATTTT
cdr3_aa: CASSETLYSNQPQHF

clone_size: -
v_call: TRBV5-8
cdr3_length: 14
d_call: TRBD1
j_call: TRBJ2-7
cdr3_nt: TGTGCCAGCAGCCCCGGGACAGACTCCTACGAGCAGTACTTC
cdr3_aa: CASSPGTDSYEQYF

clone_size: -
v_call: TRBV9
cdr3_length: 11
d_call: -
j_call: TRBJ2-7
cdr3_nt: TGTGCCAGCAGCGTACAGTACGAGCAGTACTTC
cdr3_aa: CASSVQYEQYF

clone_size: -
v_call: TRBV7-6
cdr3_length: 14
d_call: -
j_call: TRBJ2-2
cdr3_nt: TGTGCCAGCAGCTTAAAAGCAGACACCGGGGAGCTGTTTTTT
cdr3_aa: CASSLKADTGELFF

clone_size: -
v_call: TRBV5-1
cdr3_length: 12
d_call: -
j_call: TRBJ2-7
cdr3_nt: TGCGCCAGCAGCTTGGACAGGGTTCAGCAGTACTTC
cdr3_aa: CASSLDRVQQYF

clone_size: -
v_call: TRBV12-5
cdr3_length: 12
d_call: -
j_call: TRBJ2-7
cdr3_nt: TGTGCTAGTGCTCTGGACTACTACGAGCAGTACTTC
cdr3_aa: CASALDYYEQYF

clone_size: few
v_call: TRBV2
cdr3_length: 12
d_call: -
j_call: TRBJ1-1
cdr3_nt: TGTGCCAGCAGTAACAAGAACACTGAAGCTTTCTTT
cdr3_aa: CASSNKNTEAFF

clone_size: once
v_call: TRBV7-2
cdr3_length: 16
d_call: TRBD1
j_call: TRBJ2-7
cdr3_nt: TGTGCCAGCAGCTTAGCGGGGACAGGGATCTCCTACGAGCAGTACTTC
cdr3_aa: CASSLAGTGISYEQYF

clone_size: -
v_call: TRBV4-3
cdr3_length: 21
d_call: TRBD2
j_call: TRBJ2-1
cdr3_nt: TGCGCCAGCAGCCAAGCCCTAGTTGGGTTTACTAGCGGAACAGCTAACAATGAGCAGTTCTTC
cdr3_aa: CASSQALVGFTSGTANNEQFF

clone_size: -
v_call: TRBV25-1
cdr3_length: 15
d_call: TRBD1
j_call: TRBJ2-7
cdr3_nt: TGTGCCAGCAGTGAGCCGGGACAGGGGGTATTTGAGCAGTACTTC
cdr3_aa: CASSEPGQGVFEQYF

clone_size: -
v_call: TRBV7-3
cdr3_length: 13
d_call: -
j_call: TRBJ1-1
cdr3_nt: TGTGCCAGCAGCCCGGGAGCGAACACTGAAGCTTTCTTT
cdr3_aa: CASSPGANTEAFF

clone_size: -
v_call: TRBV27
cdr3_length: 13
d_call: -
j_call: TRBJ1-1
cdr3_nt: TGTGCCAGCAGTTTTGTGGGGTCGGGTGAAGCTTTCTTT
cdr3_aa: CASSFVGSGEAFF

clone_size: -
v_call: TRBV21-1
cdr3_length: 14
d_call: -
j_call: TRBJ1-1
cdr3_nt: TGTGCCAGCAGCTATGAGGGAGGGGAGACTGAAGCTTTCTTT
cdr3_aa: CASSYEGGETEAFF

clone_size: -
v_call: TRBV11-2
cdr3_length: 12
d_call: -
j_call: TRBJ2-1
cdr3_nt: TGTGCCAGCAGCTTTGAGACCAGACGGGAGTTCTTC
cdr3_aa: CASSFETRREFF

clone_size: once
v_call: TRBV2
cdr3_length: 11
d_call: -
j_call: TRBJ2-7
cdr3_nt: TGTGCCAGCAGCCCCCAATACGAGCAGTACTTC
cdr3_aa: CASSPQYEQYF

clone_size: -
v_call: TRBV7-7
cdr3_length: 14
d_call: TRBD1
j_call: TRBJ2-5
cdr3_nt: TGTGCTAGCAGCAGAGACAGGGGCGGAGAGACCCAGTACTTC
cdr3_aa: CASSRDRGGETQYF

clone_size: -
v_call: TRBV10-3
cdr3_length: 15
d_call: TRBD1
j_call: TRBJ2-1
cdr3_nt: TGTGCCATCAAGGGGACAGGGAGCTCCTACAATGAGCAGTTCTTC
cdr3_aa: CAIKGTGSSYNEQFF

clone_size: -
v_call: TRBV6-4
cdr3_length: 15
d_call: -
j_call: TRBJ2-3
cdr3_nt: TGTGCCAGCAGTGTACAGGGGGGGACCACAGATACGCAGTATTTT
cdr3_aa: CASSVQGGTTDTQYF

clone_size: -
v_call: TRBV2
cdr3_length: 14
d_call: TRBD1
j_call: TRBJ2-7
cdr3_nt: TGTGCCAGAGATTCCGGGACAGCTACCTACGAGCAGTACTTC
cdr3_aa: CARDSGTATYEQYF

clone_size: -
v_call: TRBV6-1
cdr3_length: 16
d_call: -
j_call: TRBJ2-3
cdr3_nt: TGTGCCAGCAGTGAATGGCAGAGGGGTAGCACAGATACGCAGTATTTT
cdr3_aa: CASSEWQRGSTDTQYF

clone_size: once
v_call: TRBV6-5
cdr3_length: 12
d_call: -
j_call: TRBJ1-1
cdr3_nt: TGTGCCAGCAGCCCAAGGGGCCCTGAAGCTTTCTTT
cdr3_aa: CASSPRGPEAFF

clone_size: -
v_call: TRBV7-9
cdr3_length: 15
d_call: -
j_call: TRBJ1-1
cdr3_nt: TGTGCCAGCAGTCGCCCCCTAGGCCTGAACACTGAAGCTTTCTTT
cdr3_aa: CASSRPLGLNTEAFF

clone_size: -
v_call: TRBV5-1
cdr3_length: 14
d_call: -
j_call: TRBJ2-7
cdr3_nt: TGCGCCAGCAGCTTGGATCGGACAGACTACGAGCAGTACTTC
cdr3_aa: CASSLDRTDYEQYF

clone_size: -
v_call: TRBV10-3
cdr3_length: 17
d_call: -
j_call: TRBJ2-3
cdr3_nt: TGTGCCATCAGTGAGAACTTAGGGCGGGGGCAGATAGATACGCAGTATTTT
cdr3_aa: CAISENLGRGQIDTQYF

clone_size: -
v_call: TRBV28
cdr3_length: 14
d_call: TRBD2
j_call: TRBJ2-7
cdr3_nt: TGTGCCAGCAGCCGAGCGGGAGGAGTTAACGAGCAGTACTTC
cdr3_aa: CASSRAGGVNEQYF